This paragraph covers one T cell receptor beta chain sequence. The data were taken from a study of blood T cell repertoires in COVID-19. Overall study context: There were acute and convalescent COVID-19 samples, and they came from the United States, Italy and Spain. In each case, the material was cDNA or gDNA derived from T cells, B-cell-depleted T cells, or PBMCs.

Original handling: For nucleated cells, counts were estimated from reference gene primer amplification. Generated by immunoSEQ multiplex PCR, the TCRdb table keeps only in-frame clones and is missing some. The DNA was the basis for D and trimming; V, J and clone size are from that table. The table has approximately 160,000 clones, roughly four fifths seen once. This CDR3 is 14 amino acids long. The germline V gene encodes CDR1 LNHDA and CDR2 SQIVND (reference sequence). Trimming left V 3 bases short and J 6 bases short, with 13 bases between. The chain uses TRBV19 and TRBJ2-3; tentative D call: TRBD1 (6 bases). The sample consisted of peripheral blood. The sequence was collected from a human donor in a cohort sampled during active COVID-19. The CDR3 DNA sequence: TGTGCCAGTAGTATCGGCAGGGGAAGGGATACGCAGTATTTT. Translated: CASSIGRGRDTQYF.